This TCR beta chain stems from a study of blood T cells in healthy people across ages. Each donor supplied 8 to 10 milliliters of peripheral blood. In the case of this clonotype: The target antigen is unknown. Mismatch with germline at one junction end may stem from a read error.

Findings and limits, study-wide: Among long-lived donors, naive CD4+ cells were more numerous and diversity higher than in aged donors. A strong correlation was seen between TCR beta diversity and naive T cell percentage.

Next came a second PCR, run for roughly 7 to 12 cycles, which used a sample-barcoded 5' primer along with a J-beta primer mix. Researchers report that each sample yielded at least 2.5 million CDR3-containing paired-end reads. TCRdb passed the 5' RACE reads through MiXCR, listing each CDR3 protein once. Of 2 million or so distinct CDR3 sequences in the sample, around 50% were seen once. The CDR3 consists of 16 residues. CDR1 and CDR2 (germline): MDHEN, SYDVKM. The receptor comes from a woman in her forties in good health. The V call is TRBV28, the J call TRBJ2-3; TRBD1 matches at 7 bases. Sequencing was done on a sample of blood. The CDR3 sequence is CVSSSRTGGQADTQYF. CDR3 in DNA: TGTGTCAGCAGTTCCCGGACAGGTGGGCAGGCAGATACGCAGTATTTT.